This entry features one T cell receptor beta chain sequence. Antigen unknown. The data belong to a study of T cell responses to AZD1222 COVID-19 vaccine. V was pared by 6 bases and J by 11 bases, with 17 bases between. Germline loops: CDR1 MNHEY, CDR2 SVGEGT. The CDR3 spans 13 residues. The repertoire was sequenced with immunoSEQ multiplex PCR; TCRdb's copy has only in-frame clones and lacks some. The repertoire consists of about 130,000 clones, with approximately 90% occurring once and the leading ten covering under 2%. Study outcomes and limitations: Along spike, vaccine-associated CD4 TCRs were found throughout, with dominance at 160-218 and 743-854. It should be noted that donors were predominantly white British and more often female, and clonal diversity was possibly underestimated.

The rearrangement links TRBV6-2 or TRBV6-3 to TRBJ1-5; D is possibly TRBD1 (5 bases). This TCR derives from an adult in good health. The starting material was peripheral blood, obtained on day 0 of AZD1222 vaccination. The CDR3 reads CASSAFSRGAQHF. The CDR3 region has the DNA TGTGCCAGCAGCGCCTTTTCTCGGGGGGCCCAGCATTTT.